These T cell receptor beta chains were read from a single sample in a study of cytomegalovirus exposure and HLA in healthy donors. The table came from immunoSEQ multiplex PCR; TCRdb's copy has only in-frame clones and leaves some out. Of around 250,000 clones listed, nearly 90% are singletons. Sequenced material: PBMCs. The source is a woman aged 18-29 years in good health and CMV-seronegative. CDR3s leave out the opening cysteine and the closing phenylalanine or tryptophan.

j_call: TRBJ2-2
v_call: TRBV6-5
cdr3_aa: ASSLSTGELF

j_call: TRBJ2-5
v_call: TRBV4-1
cdr3_aa: ASSPAGTSGTETQY

j_call: TRBJ2-7
v_call: TRBV9
cdr3_aa: ASSGGGQGYEQY

j_call: TRBJ2-1
v_call: TRBV11-2
cdr3_aa: ASSPVHRADNEQF

j_call: TRBJ1-6
v_call: TRBV2
cdr3_aa: ASSGAAELGSPLH

j_call: TRBJ2-7
v_call: TRBV6-6
cdr3_aa: ASSATDEQY

j_call: TRBJ2-2
v_call: TRBV19
cdr3_aa: ASQGQPRTGELF

j_call: TRBJ1-2
v_call: TRBV13
cdr3_aa: ASSLGASYGYT

j_call: TRBJ1-2
v_call: TRBV30
cdr3_aa: ASDSPQGYT

j_call: TRBJ1-5
v_call: TRBV7-9
cdr3_aa: ASSYSNQPQH

j_call: TRBJ2-2
v_call: TRBV7-2
cdr3_aa: ASSLQGAITGELF

j_call: TRBJ2-2
v_call: TRBV19
cdr3_aa: ASSTRQNPTGELF

j_call: TRBJ1-2
v_call: TRBV6-5
cdr3_aa: ASSYSSLSNYGYT

j_call: TRBJ1-2
v_call: TRBV5-4
cdr3_aa: ASSLDRGYT

j_call: TRBJ2-1
v_call: TRBV27
cdr3_aa: ASSSEIGNGVGEQF

j_call: TRBJ2-6
v_call: TRBV18
cdr3_aa: ASSPRQGGIGANVLT

j_call: TRBJ2-5
v_call: TRBV5-1
cdr3_aa: ASSTGRGGGETQY

j_call: TRBJ1-2
v_call: TRBV4-3
cdr3_aa: ASSPALTGDSGYT

j_call: TRBJ2-5
v_call: TRBV6-1
cdr3_aa: ATRDRGVETQY